This T cell receptor (beta chain) came from a study of T cells in Graves' hyperthyroidism and ophthalmopathy. The TCR beta CDR3 regions underwent amplification using RNA transcripts as the source. During a first-round RT-PCR of the TCR CDR3, the HTBI primer set was used. TCRdb ran MiXCR on the multiplex PCR reads and lists one entry per CDR3 protein. This sample has 500,000 to 750,000 distinct CDR3 sequences; approximately 15% occur once, and the top ten carry more than 6%. The sample holds many counts of this clonotype. CDR1 is SQVTM and CDR2 is ANQGSEA in the germline V gene. Trimming took off 3 bases at V and 3 bases at J, with 15 bases between the two ends. The CDR3 totals 14 residues.

The sample comprised blood. The chain has TRBV29-1 and TRBJ2-7, with D perhaps matching TRBD2 (6 bases). The sequence was obtained from a woman aged 18 to 35 with Graves' ophthalmopathy. The CDR3 coding sequence is TGCAGCGTTGAGGAGGAGGGATCCGGCTACGAGCAGTACTTC. It encodes CSVEEEGSGYEQYF.